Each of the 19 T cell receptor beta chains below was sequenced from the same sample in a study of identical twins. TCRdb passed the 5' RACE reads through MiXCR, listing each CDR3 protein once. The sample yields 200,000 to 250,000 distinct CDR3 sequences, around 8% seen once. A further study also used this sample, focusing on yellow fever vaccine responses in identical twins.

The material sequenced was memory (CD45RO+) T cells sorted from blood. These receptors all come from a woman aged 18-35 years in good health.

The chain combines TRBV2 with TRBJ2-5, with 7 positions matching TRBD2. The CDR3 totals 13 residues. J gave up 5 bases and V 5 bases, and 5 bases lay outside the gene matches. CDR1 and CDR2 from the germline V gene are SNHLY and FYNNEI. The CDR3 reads CASSWQGGETQYF. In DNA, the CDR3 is TGTGCCAGCAGTTGGCAGGGAGGGGAGACCCAGTACTTC.

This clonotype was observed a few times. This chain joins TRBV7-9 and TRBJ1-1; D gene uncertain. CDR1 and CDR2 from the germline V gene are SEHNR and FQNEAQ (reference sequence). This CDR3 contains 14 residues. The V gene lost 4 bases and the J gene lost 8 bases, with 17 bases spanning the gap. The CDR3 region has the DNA TGTGCCAGCAGCTCTAGCTGGGGTAGGTCGGAAGCTTTCTTT. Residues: CASSSSWGRSEAFF.

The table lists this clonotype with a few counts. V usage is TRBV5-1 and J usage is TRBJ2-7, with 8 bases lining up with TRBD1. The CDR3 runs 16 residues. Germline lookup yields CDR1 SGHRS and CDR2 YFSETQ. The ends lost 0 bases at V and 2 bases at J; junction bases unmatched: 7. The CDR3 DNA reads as TGCGCCAGCAGCTTGGGCGGGTTGACAGGGGCCTACGAGCAGTACTTC. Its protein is CASSLGGLTGAYEQYF.

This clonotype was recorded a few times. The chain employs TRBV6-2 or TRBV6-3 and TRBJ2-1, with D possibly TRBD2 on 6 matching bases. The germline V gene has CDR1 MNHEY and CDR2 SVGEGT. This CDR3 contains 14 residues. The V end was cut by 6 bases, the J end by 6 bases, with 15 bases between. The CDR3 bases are TGTGCCAGCAGCTACCATGGGGGAGGCAATGAGCAGTTCTTC. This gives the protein CASSYHGGGNEQFF.

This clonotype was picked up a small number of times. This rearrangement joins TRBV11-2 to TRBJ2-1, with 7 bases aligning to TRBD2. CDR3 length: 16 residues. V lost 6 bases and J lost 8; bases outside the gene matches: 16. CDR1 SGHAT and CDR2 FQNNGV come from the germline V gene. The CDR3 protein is CASRRISGVLTHEQFF. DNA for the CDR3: TGTGCCAGCAGACGGATAAGCGGGGTCCTGACACATGAGCAGTTCTTC.

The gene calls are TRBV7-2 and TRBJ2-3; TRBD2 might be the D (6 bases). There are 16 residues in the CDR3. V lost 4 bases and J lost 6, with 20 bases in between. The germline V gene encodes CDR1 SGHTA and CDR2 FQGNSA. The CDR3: CASSSRRARAPDTQYF. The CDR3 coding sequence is TGTGCCAGCAGCTCGAGGAGGGCACGGGCCCCGGATACGCAGTATTTT.

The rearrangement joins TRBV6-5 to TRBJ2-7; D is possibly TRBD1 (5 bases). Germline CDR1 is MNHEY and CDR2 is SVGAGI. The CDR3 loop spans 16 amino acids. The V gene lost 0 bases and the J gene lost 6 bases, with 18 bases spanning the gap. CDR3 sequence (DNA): TGTGCCAGCAGTTACTCATCGCAAAGGGGAATCGGCGAGCAGTACTTC. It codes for CASSYSSQRGIGEQYF.

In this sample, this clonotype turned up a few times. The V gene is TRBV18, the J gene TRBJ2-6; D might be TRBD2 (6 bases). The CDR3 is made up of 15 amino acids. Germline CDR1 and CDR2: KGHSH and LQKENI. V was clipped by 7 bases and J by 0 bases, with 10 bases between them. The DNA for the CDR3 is TGTGCCAGCTGCCGCGGGAACTCTGGGGCCAACGTCCTGACTTTC. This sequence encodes CASCRGNSGANVLTF.

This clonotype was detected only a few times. In DNA, the CDR3 is TGCGCCAGCAGCTTGGCGGGGCTAAAAATAACCGGGGAGCTGTTTTTT. It yields the protein CASSLAGLKITGELFF. The chain uses TRBV5-1 and TRBJ2-2; D could derive from TRBD1 or TRBD2 (5 bases each). Trimming cost V 0 bases and J 5 bases, with 14 bases left between them. The germline CDR1 and CDR2 sequences are SGHRS and YFSETQ. CDR3 length: 16 residues.

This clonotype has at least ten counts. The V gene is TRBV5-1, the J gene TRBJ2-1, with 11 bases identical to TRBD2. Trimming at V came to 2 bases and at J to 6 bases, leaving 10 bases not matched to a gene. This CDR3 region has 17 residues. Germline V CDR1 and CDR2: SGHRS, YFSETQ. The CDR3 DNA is TGCGCCAGCAGCTTCCCGACTAGCGGGGCTTCAGGCAATGAGCAGTTCTTC. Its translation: CASSFPTSGASGNEQFF.

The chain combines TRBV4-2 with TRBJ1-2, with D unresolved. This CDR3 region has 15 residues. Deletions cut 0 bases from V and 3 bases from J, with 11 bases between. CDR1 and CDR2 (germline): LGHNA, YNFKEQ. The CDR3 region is CASSQEFGNDYGYTF. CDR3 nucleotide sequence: TGTGCCAGCAGCCAAGAGTTTGGGAACGACTATGGCTACACCTTC.

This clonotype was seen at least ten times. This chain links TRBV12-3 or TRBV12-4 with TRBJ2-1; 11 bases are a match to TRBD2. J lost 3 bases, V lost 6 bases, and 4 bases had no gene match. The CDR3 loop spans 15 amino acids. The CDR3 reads CASSPLAGDYNEQFF. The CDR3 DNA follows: TGTGCCAGCAGCCCACTAGCGGGAGACTACAATGAGCAGTTCTTC.

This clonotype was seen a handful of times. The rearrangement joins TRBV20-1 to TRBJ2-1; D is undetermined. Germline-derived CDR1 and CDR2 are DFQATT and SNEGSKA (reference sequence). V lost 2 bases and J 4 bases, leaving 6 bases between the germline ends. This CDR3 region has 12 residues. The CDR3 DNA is TGCAGTGCTAGAACTAATTACAATGAGCAGTTCTTC. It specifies CSARTNYNEQFF.

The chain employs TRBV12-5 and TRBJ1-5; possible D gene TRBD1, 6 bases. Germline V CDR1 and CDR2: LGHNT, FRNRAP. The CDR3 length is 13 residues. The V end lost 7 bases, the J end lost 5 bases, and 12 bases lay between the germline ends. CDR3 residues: CASARDTDQPQHF. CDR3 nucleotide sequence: TGTGCTAGTGCTCGGGACACCGATCAGCCCCAGCATTTT.

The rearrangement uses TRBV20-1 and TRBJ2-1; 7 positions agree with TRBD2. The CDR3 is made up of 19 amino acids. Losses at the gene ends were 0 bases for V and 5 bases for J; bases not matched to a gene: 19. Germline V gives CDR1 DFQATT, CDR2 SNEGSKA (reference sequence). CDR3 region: CSARDRAGVSSFGNNEQFF. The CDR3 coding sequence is TGCAGTGCTAGAGATCGTGCGGGAGTTAGCTCCTTCGGCAACAATGAGCAGTTCTTC.

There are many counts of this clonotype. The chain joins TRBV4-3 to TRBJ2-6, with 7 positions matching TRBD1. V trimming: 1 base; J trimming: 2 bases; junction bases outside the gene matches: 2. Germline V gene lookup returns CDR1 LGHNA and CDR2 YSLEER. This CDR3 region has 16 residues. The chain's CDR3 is CASSQADRAGANVLTF. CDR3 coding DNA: TGCGCCAGCAGCCAAGCTGACAGGGCTGGGGCCAACGTCCTGACTTTC.

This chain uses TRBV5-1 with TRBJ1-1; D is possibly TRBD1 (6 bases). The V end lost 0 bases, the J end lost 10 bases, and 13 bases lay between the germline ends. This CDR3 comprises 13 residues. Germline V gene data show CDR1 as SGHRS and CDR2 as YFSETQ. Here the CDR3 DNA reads TGCGCCAGCAGCTTGGATCTGGGGGCTACAGCTTTCTTT. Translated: CASSLDLGATAFF.

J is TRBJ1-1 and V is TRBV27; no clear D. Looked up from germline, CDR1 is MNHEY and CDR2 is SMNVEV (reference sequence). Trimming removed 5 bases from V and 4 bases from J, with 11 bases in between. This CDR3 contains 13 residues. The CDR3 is CASSPPVGTEAFF. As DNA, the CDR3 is TGTGCCAGCAGTCCCCCTGTAGGCACTGAAGCTTTCTTT.

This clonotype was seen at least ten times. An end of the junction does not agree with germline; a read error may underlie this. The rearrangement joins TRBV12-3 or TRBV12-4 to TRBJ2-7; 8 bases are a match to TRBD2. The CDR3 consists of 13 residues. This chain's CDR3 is CASRLAGTYEQYF. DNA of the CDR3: TGTGCCAGCAGGTTAGCGGGGACCTACGAGCAGTACTTC.